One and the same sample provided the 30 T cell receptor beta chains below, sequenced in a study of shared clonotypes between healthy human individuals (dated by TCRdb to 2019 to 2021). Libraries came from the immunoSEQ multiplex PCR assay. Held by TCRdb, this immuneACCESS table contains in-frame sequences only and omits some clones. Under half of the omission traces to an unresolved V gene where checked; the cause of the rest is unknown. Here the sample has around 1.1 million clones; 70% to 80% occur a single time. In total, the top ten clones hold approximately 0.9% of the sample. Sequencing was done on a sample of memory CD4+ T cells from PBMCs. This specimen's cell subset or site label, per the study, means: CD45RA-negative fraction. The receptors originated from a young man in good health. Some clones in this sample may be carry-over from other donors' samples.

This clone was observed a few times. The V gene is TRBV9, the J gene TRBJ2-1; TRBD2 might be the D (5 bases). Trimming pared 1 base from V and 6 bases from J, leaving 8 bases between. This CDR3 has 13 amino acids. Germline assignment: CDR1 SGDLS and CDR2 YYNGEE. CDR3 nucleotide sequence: TGTGCCAGCAGCGTATTAACTAGCAATGAGCAGTTCTTC. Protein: CASSVLTSNEQFF.

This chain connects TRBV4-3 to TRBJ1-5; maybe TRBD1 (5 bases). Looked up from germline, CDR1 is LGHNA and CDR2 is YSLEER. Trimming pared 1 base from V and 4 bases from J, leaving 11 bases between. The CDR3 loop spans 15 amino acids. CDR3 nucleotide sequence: TGCGCCAGCAGCCAAGGTGGTTGGGGGAATCAGCCCCAGCATTTT. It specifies CASSQGGWGNQPQHF.

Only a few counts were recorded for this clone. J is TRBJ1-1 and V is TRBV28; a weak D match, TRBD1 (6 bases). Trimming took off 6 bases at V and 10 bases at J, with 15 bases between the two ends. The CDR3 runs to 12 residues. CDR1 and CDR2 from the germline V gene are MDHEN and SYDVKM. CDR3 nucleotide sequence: TGTGCCAGCAGACAAGGGACACTGGGAGCTTTCTTT. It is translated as CASRQGTLGAFF. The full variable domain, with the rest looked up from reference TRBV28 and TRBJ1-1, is DVKVTQSSRYLVKRTGEKVFLECVQDMDHENMFWYRQDPGLGLRLIYFSYDVKMKEKGDIPEGYSVSREKKERFSLILESASTNQTSMYLCASRQGTLGAFFGQGTRLTVV.

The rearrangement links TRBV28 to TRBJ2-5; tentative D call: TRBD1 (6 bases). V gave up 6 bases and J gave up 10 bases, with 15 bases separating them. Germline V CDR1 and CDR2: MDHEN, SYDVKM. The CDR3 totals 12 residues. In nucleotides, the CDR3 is TGTGCCAGCAGCTCAGGGGCGGCGGGCCAGTACTTC. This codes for CASSSGAAGQYF.

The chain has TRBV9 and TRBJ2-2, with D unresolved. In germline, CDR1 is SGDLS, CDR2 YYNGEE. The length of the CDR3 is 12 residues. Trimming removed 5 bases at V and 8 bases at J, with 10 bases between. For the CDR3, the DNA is TGTGCCAGCAGGGCTCAAGGGGGGGAGCTGTTTTTT. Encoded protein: CASRAQGGELFF.

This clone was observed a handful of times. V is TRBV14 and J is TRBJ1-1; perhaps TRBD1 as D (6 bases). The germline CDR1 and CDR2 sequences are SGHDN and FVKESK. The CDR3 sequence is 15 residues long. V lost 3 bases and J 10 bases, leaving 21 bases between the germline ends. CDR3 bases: TGTGCCAGCAGCCAGGGCCCAGGGGACCTGAAGCGAGCTTTCTTT. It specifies CASSQGPGDLKRAFF.

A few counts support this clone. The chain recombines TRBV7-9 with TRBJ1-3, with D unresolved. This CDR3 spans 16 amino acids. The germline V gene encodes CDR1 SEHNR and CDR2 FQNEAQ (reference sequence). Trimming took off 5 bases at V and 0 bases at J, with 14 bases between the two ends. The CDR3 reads CASSPMRLFSGNTIYF. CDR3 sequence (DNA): TGTGCCAGCAGCCCGATGCGACTGTTCTCTGGAAACACCATATATTTT.

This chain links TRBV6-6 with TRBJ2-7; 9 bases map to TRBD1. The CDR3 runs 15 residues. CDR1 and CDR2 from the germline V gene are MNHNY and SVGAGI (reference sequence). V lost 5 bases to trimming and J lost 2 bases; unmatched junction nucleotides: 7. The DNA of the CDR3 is TGTGCCAGCAGTAACCTCCGGGACAGGGCCTACGAGCAGTACTTC. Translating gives CASSNLRDRAYEQYF.

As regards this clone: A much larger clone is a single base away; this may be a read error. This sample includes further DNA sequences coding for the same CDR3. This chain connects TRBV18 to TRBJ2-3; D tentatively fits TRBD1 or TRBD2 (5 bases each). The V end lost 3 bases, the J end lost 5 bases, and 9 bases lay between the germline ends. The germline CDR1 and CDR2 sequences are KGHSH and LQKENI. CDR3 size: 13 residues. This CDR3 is CASSPGVGDTQYF. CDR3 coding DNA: TGTGCCAGCTCACCGGGGGTTGGAGATACGCAGTATTTT.

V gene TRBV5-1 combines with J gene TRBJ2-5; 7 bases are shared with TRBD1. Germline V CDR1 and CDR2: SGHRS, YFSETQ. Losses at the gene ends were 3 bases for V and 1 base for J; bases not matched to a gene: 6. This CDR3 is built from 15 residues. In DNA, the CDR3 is TGCGCCAGCAGCTCGGGACAGATACGCCAAGAGACCCAGTACTTC. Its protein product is CASSSGQIRQETQYF. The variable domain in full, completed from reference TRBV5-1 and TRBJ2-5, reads KAGVTQTPRYLIKTRGQQVTLSCSPISGHRSVSWYQQTPGQGLQFLFEYFSETQRNKGNFPGRFSGRQFSNSRSEMNVSTLELGDSALYLCASSSGQIRQETQYFGPGTRLLVL.

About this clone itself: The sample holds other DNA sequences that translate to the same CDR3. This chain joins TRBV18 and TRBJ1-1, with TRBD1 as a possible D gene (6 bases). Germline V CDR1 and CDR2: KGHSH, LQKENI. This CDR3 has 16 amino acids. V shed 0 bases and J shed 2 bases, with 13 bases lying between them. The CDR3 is CASSPPLQGPNTEAFF. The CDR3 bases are TGTGCCAGCTCACCACCCTTACAGGGCCCAAACACTGAAGCTTTCTTT.

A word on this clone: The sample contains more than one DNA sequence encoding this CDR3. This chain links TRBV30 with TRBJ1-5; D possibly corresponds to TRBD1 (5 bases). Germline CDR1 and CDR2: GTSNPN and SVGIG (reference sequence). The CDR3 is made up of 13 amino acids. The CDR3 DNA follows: TGTGCTGTGGGACGGTCCTCGGATCAGCCCCAGCATTTT. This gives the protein CAVGRSSDQPQHF.

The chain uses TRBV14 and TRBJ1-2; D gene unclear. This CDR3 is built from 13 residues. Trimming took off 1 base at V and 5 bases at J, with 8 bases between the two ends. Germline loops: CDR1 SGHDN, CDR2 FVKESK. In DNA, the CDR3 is TGTGCCAGCAGCCAAGGGGTTGCGTATGGCTACACCTTC. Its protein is CASSQGVAYGYTF. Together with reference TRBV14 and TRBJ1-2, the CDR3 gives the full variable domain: EAGVTQFPSHSVIEKGQTVTLRCDPISGHDNLYWYRRVMGKEIKFLLHFVKESKQDESGMPNNRFLAERTGGTYSTLKVQPAELEDSGVYFCASSQGVAYGYTFGSGTRLTVV.

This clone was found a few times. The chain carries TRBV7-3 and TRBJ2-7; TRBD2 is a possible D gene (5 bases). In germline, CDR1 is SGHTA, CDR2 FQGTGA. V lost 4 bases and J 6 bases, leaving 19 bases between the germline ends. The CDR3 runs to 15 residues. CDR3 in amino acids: CASSSGRFGGSEQYF. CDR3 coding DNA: TGTGCCAGCAGCTCGGGTCGCTTCGGAGGAAGCGAGCAGTACTTC.

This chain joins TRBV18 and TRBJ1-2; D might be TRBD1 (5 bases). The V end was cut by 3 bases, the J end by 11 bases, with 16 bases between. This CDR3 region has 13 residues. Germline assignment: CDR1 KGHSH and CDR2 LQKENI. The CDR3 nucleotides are TGTGCCAGCTCACCCCGGGACGAAGTTTGGTACACCTTC. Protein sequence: CASSPRDEVWYTF.

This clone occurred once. CDR3 DNA sequence: TGTGCCAGCAGTTATGGCGGAGTCCGTGGCTACACCTTC. Its translation is CASSYGGVRGYTF. This chain connects TRBV6-5 to TRBJ1-2; D is uncertain. Germline assignment: CDR1 MNHEY and CDR2 SVGAGI. Deletions cut 3 bases from V and 7 bases from J, with 12 bases between. The CDR3 is 13 amino acids.

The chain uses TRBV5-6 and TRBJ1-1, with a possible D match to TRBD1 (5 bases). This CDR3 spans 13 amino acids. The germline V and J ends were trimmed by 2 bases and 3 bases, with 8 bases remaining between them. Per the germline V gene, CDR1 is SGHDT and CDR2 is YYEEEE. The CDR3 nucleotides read TGTGCCAGCAGCTTAGGCAGGGACACTGAAGCTTTCTTT. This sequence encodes CASSLGRDTEAFF.

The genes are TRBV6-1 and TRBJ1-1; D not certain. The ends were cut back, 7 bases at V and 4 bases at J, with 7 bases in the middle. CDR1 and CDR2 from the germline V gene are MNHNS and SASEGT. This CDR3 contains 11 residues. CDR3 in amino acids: CASIGVTEAFF. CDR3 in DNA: TGTGCCAGCATAGGAGTCACTGAAGCTTTCTTT.

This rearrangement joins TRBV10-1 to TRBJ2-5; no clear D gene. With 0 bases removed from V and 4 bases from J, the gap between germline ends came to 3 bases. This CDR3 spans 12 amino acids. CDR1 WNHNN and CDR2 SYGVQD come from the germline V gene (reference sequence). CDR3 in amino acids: CASSESPETQYF. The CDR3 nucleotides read TGCGCCAGCAGTGAGTCTCCAGAGACCCAGTACTTC.

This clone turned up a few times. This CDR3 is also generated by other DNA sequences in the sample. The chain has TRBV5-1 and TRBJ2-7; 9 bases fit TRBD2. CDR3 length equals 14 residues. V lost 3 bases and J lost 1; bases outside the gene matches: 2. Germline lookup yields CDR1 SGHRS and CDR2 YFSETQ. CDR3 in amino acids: CASSSTSGSYEQYF. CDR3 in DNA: TGCGCCAGCAGCTCGACTAGCGGATCCTACGAGCAGTACTTC.

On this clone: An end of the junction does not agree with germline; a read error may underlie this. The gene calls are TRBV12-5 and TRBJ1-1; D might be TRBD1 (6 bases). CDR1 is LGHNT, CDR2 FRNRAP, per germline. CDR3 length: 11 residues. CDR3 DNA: TGTGCTGAAGGGGGACGGTGGACTCATGACTTT. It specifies CAEGGRWTHDF. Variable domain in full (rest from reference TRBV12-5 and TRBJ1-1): DARVTQTPRHKVTEMGQEVTMRCQPILGHNTVFWYRQTMMQGLELLAYFRNRAPLDDSGMPKDRFSAEMPDATLATLKIQPSEPRDSAVYFCAEGGRWTHDFGQGTRLTVV.

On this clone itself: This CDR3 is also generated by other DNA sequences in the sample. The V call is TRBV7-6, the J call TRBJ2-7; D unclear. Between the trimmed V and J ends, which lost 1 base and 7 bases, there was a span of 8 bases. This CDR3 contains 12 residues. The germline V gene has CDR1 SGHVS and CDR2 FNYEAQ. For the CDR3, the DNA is TGTGCCAGCAGCTTAGGAGGAGTGGAGCAGTACTTC. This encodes CASSLGGVEQYF. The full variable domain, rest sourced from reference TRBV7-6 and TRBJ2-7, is GAGVSQSPRYKVTKRGQDVALRCDPISGHVSLYWYRQALGQGPEFLTYFNYEAQQDKSGLPNDRFSAERPEGSISTLTIQRTEQRDSAMYRCASSLGGVEQYFGPGTRLTVT.

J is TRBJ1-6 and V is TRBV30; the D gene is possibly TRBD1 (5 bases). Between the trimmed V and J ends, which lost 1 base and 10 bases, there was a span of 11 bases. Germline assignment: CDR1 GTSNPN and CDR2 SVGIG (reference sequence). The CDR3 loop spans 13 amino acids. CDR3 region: CAWSAGRGSPLHF. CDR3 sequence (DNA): TGTGCCTGGAGTGCAGGGCGGGGGTCACCCCTCCACTTT. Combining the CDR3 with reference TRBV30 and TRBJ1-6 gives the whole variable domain SQTIHQWPATLVQPVGSPLSLECTVEGTSNPNLYWYRQAAGRGLQLLFYSVGIGQISSEVPQNLSASRPQDRQFILSSKKLLLSDSGFYLCAWSAGRGSPLHFGNGTRLTVT.

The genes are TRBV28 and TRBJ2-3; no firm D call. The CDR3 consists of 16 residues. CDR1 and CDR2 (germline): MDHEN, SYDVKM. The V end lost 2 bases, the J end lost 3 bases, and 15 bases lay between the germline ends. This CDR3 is CASSLMRGAPTDTQYF. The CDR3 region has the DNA TGTGCCAGCAGTTTAATGAGAGGCGCACCTACAGATACGCAGTATTTT.

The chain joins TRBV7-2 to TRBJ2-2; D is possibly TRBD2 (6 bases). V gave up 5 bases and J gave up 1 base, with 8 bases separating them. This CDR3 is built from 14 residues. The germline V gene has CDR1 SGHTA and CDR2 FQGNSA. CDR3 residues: CASSQAGNTGELFF. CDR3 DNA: TGTGCCAGCAGCCAAGCGGGGAACACCGGGGAGCTGTTTTTT.

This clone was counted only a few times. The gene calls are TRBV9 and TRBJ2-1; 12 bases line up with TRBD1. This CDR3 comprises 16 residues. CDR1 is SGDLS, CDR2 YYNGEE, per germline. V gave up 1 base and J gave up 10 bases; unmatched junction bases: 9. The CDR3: CASSVSGTGGTGEQFF. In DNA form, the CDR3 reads TGTGCCAGCAGCGTATCTGGGACAGGGGGCACAGGGGAGCAGTTCTTC.

The DNA of the CDR3 is TGTGCCAGCAGCGGATCCTACGAGCAGTACTTC. Protein product: CASSGSYEQYF. The rearrangement joins TRBV6-6 to TRBJ2-7; D is undetermined. In germline, CDR1 is MNHNY, CDR2 SVGAGI (reference sequence). The length of the CDR3 is 11 residues. The ends were cut back, 6 bases at V and 1 base at J, with 4 bases in the middle.

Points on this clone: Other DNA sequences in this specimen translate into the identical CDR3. In nucleotides, the CDR3 is TGTGCCAGCAGCTTGGGGGGACAGGGCCTCTATGGCTACACCTTC. Translating gives CASSLGGQGLYGYTF. The J gene is TRBJ1-2, the V gene TRBV5-4; 9 nucleotides match TRBD1. With 0 bases clipped from V and 4 bases from J, the junction kept 4 bases outside the gene matches. This CDR3 region has 15 residues. In germline, CDR1 is SGHNT, CDR2 YYREEE (reference sequence).

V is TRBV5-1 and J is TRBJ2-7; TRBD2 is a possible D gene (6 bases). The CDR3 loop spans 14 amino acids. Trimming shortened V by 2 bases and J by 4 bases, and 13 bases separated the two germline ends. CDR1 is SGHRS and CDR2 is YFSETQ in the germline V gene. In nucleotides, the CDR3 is TGCGCCAGCAGCTTTGGTGCAGGGACTTACGAGCAGTACTTC. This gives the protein CASSFGAGTYEQYF.

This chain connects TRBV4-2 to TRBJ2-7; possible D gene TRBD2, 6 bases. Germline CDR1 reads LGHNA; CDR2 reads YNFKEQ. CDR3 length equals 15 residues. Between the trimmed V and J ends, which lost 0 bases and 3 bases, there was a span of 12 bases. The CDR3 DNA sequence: TGTGCCAGCAGCCAAGATCTTCGGGAGTACTACGAGCAGTACTTC. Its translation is CASSQDLREYYEQYF.